The entry below gives a single T cell receptor beta chain sequence along with its context. Its antigen remains undetermined. No qualities accompany the bases; no much larger clone lies one base away. Whole blood was collected in K2EDTA tubes by collaborating institutions according to the institutions' own protocols. For TCRbeta analysis, collaborators shipped samples in one of three forms: frozen whole blood, isolated PBMCs, or DNA extracted from either of those sample types. These data come from a study of blood T cell repertoires in COVID-19 (dated by TCRdb to about 2020). About the study as a whole: Samples covering the acute and convalescent phases of COVID-19 were provided by collaborators in the United States, Italy and Spain. The prospective study material was composed of cDNA or gDNA derived from T cells, B-cell-depleted T cells, or PBMCs. Deeply sampled blood TCRbeta repertoires from subjects exposed to, actively infected with, or recovered from COVID-19 were included in the dataset. The repertoires were made available in a free public database intended to serve as a resource for research on the immune response to SARS-CoV-2. Samples came from the ongoing ImmuneRACE study (first 160 participants) plus 1,254 subjects from 6 global collaborators. A de-identified subject ID, COVID-19 status, age in years and sex were almost always included in the sample metadata. Where available, HLA class I and class II types were taken from metadata supplied by the sample provider and were not determined by assay-based typing.

Trimming accounts for 7 bases at V and 5 bases at J, while the number of junction bases matched to no gene is 5. CDR3 length: 13 amino acids, cysteine to phenylalanine. The DNA shown is the 39-base CDR3, in frame from base 1. CDR1 and CDR2, looked up from the germline V gene, are MNHEY and SVGAGI. TCRbeta CDR3 regions were amplified from genomic DNA using the immunoSEQ Assay, a bias-controlled multiplex PCR. In the original analysis: Nucleated cell counts per sample were estimated from amplification of reference gene primers within the assay. Sequence reads were collapsed and filtered to measure the absolute abundance of every unique TCRbeta CDR3 rearrangement. For each sample, productive Simpson clonality was calculated by taking the square root of Simpson's diversity index across productive rearrangements. TCRdb provides this immuneACCESS table in a form limited to in-frame rearrangements. Some clones are lacking; in checked studies, under half of them reflect an unresolved V gene, and why the rest are absent is not known. V, J and clone size are taken as reported in that table, and D and trimming were inferred from the DNA itself. The sample table contains more than 85,000 clones; only one count was recorded for 85% to 90% of them. 3% to 3.5% of the sample comes from the top ten.

Broader findings and caveats from the paper: The quantity of clinical and demographic metadata differed by source and by participant and was supplied without curation.

The V and J genes are TRBV6-5 and TRBJ2-7, and 10 junctional nucleotides match TRBD2. The receptor's source is a woman between 45 and 60 years old with acute or convalescent COVID-19. The sequenced sample was peripheral blood. For the CDR3, the sequence is CASKLAGGNEQYF. The nucleotides are TGTGCCAGCAAATTAGCGGGAGGTAACGAGCAGTACTTC.